This is a list of T cell receptor beta chains from one sample in a study of control samples from healthy donors and cancer patients. Sequencing used immunoSEQ multiplex PCR; TCRdb keeps in-frame clones, though not all of them. This table holds about 57,000 clones, 91% found once. Input material: PBMCs. These receptors all stem from a man younger than 45 with colorectal cancer. CDR3s leave out the opening cysteine and the closing phenylalanine or tryptophan. Each record gives: J gene, V gene, CDR3 protein.

TRBJ1-2,TRBV2,ASSFLPDSGTGYT
TRBJ1-2,TRBV6-1,ASSERGRGGGYT
TRBJ2-2,TRBV6-2/TRBV6-3,ASSYRGGTENTGELF
TRBJ2-4,TRBV6-4,ASSPGGGQNIQY
TRBJ1-5,TRBV5-5,ASSLDTAPGPQH
TRBJ1-2,TRBV18,ASSPDSGPFNYGYT
TRBJ1-1,TRBV10-2,ASTGQVNTEAF
TRBJ1-1,TRBV27,ASRDRAERKLTNTEAF
TRBJ1-2,TRBV29-1,SVEDPGYGYT
TRBJ1-1,TRBV10-2,ASSGSHMNTEAF
TRBJ1-1,TRBV7-8,ASSFPGVLNTEAF
TRBJ2-2,TRBV4-2,ASSQDSLGYTGELF
TRBJ2-1,TRBV6-5,ASSETGRDNEQF
TRBJ1-6,TRBV2,ASSLDGSRPPLH
TRBJ1-5,TRBV7-9,ASSSGEGRYEQPQH
TRBJ2-6,TRBV4-3,ASSQESSVRSSGANVLT
TRBJ1-1,TRBV5-8,ASSLVALMNTEAF
TRBJ1-2,TRBV9,ASSVADEGGYGYT
TRBJ2-2,TRBV30,AWSWVGGELF
TRBJ1-1,TRBV6-5,ASSYSFSQGSEAF
TRBJ1-1,TRBV3-1/TRBV3-2,ASSYRDRRTEAF
TRBJ1-4,TRBV4-3,ASSQGLGQGVF
TRBJ2-7,TRBV7-9,ASSLTPSGLAFYEQY
TRBJ2-2,TRBV7-9,ASSLARGRFTGELF
TRBJ2-3,TRBV9,ASSVAGGMTDTQY
TRBJ1-1,TRBV19,ASRRGAMNTEAF
TRBJ1-2,TRBV24-1,ATSDSSRLT
TRBJ2-3,TRBV29-1,SVAGSQQGTQY
TRBJ1-2,TRBV4-3,ASSQGLGYGYT
TRBJ2-1,TRBV29-1,SVEAGMGYNEQF
TRBJ2-5,TRBV19,ASSIRGQTAETQY
TRBJ1-2,TRBV5-6,ASSLTTGIWGYT
TRBJ2-3,TRBV4-3,ASSQLQGGTDTQY
TRBJ2-1,TRBV20-1,SASRTAINEQF
TRBJ1-4,TRBV9,ASSVSGGRGGEKLF
TRBJ1-6,TRBV12-3/TRBV12-4,ASSLGGNSPLH
TRBJ2-7,TRBV6-2/TRBV6-3,ASSQGQGLVYEQY
TRBJ1-4,TRBV19,ASSIAHGRGNEKLF
TRBJ1-1,TRBV19,ASSTSSLMNTEAF
TRBJ2-3,TRBV29-1,SADRVADTQY
TRBJ2-1,TRBV2,ASSPTGTSGRNEQF
TRBJ1-4,TRBV7-9,ASTLTNGWNEKLF
TRBJ2-7,TRBV5-1,ATRAGTGLYEQY
TRBJ1-2,TRBV4-1,ASSQVPVASVRGYT
TRBJ2-3,TRBV9,ASSAMWGGDYTDTQY
TRBJ1-6,TRBV6-5,ASSPNNSPLH
TRBJ1-6,TRBV2,ASRGPPGGNSPLH
TRBJ2-1,TRBV3-1/TRBV3-2,ASSQDGRCGVRYDEQF
TRBJ1-4,TRBV7-9,ASSYDRGPETGEKLF
TRBJ1-3,TRBV4-2,ASSQAQGGLGNTIY
TRBJ1-1,TRBV5-1,ASSPGVTNTEAF
TRBJ1-1,TRBV2,ASILDRVDTEAF
TRBJ2-1,TRBV11-2,ASSPRLGHEQF